Below are 21 T cell receptor beta chains sequenced from a single sample in a study of blood T cell repertoires in COVID-19 (dated by TCRdb to the early 2020s). The library was generated by the immunoSEQ multiplex PCR assay. TCRdb re-hosts the immuneACCESS table, in-frame sequences only. Its copies lack some clones; in the studies checked, an unresolved V gene accounts for under half of them, and the cause for the rest is not known. The sample yields roughly 160,000 clones; roughly 87% were counted once. About 7% of the sample lies in the top ten. The sequenced sample consisted of PBMCs or T cells enriched from blood (not recorded which). All receptors derive from a woman between 50 and 59 years old who had recovered from COVID-19.

The chain links TRBV15 to TRBJ1-4, with no clear D. V lost 1 base to trimming and J lost 4 bases, with 7 bases between them. Looked up from germline, CDR1 is LNHNV and CDR2 is YYDKDF (reference sequence). This CDR3 has 14 residues. CDR3 sequence (DNA): TGTGCCACCAGCAGAGGGCTAGTTAATGAAAAACTGTTTTTT. It encodes CATSRGLVNEKLFF.

This chain uses TRBV27 with TRBJ2-1; the match to TRBD2 covers 7 bases. V dropped 10 bases and J dropped 7; count of bases not matched to a gene: 10. CDR3 length equals 13 residues. Per germline, CDR1 MNHEY and CDR2 SMNVEV (reference sequence). The DNA of the CDR3 is TGTGCCACCAGCCTCGGTAGCGGGAATGAGCAGTTCTTC. This gives the protein CATSLGSGNEQFF.

This sequence joins TRBV19 and TRBJ1-1, with 8 bases that match TRBD1. Unmatched junction bases numbered 16, after V lost 5 bases and J lost 5 bases. The germline gives CDR1 LNHDA, CDR2 SQIVND (reference sequence). CDR3 length: 17 amino acids. CDR3 amino acids: CASSPRQGAGMSTEAFF. CDR3 bases: TGTGCCAGTAGTCCTCGGCAGGGGGCCGGGATGAGTACTGAAGCTTTCTTT.

V and J are TRBV10-3 and TRBJ2-7; D not resolved. The CDR3 is 13 residues long. Germline V CDR1 and CDR2: ENHRY, SYGVKD. The V end lost 2 bases, the J end lost 5 bases, and 10 bases lay between the germline ends. The CDR3 DNA reads as TGTGCCATCAGTGAGCCTCCATGGCACGAGCAGTACTTC. Protein: CAISEPPWHEQYF.

The V call is TRBV10-2, the J call TRBJ1-3; D is perhaps TRBD1 (6 bases). Trimming pared 6 bases from V and 0 bases from J, leaving 12 bases between. The CDR3 contains 15 residues. The germline V gene encodes CDR1 WSHSY and CDR2 SAAADI. CDR3 nucleotides: TGCGCCAGCAGGGACAGCTCCTTCTCTGGAAACACCATATATTTT. It translates to CASRDSSFSGNTIYF.

The chain links TRBV5-4 to TRBJ1-2; tentatively, D is TRBD1 (6 bases). Trimming removed 0 bases at V and 7 bases at J, with 10 bases between. The CDR3 consists of 13 residues. Germline CDR1 reads SGHNT; CDR2 reads YYREEE (reference sequence). In nucleotides, the CDR3 is TGTGCCAGCAGCTTGGCCTCAGGGGTTGGCTACACCTTC. The encoded protein is CASSLASGVGYTF. The full variable domain, its missing parts supplied by reference TRBV5-4 and TRBJ1-2, is ETGVTQSPTHLIKTRGQQVTLRCSSQSGHNTVSWYQQALGQGPQFIFQYYREEENGRGNFPPRFSGLQFPNYSSELNVNALELDDSALYLCASSLASGVGYTFGSGTRLTVV.

This chain links TRBV2 with TRBJ2-5, with a weak D call TRBD2 (6 bases). Per the germline V gene, CDR1 is SNHLY and CDR2 is FYNNEI. V was pared by 6 bases and J by 1 base, with 12 bases between. The CDR3 loop spans 14 amino acids. The CDR3 here is CASSAGRFQETQYF. CDR3 bases: TGTGCCAGCAGCGCGGGACGGTTCCAAGAGACCCAGTACTTC.

The chain has TRBV18 and TRBJ1-2; 7 bases align to TRBD1. The CDR3 covers 14 residues. CDR1 is KGHSH and CDR2 is LQKENI in the germline V gene. Germline trimming cut 3 bases from V and 3 bases from J; bases unmatched to any gene: 4. CDR3 in DNA: TGTGCCAGCTCACCCTATGACAGGGACTATGGCTACACCTTC. This gives the protein CASSPYDRDYGYTF.

The gene calls are TRBV12-3 or TRBV12-4 and TRBJ2-7, with D perhaps matching TRBD2 (6 bases). The V end lost 6 bases, the J end lost 2 bases, and 11 bases lay between the germline ends. This CDR3 contains 13 residues. This CDR3 is CASREAGTYEQYF. CDR3 nucleotides: TGTGCCAGCAGGGAGGCGGGGACCTACGAGCAGTACTTC.

The CDR3 loop reads CASSLPPGETQYF. The CDR3 coding sequence is TGTGCCAGCTCATTACCACCCGGGGAGACCCAGTACTTC. This chain uses TRBV18 with TRBJ2-5; D is ambiguous. The V gene lost 5 bases and the J gene lost 5 bases, with 12 bases spanning the gap. Per germline, CDR1 KGHSH and CDR2 LQKENI. This CDR3 is built from 13 residues.

The chain employs TRBV28 and TRBJ2-7; unclear D gene. The CDR3 is 13 amino acids. V was shortened by 5 bases and J by 6 bases, with 14 bases between the two germline ends. CDR1 is MDHEN and CDR2 is SYDVKM in the germline V gene. CDR3 sequence: CASSPNWPGEQYF. The CDR3 region has the DNA TGTGCCAGCAGTCCAAATTGGCCAGGCGAGCAGTACTTC.

The chain has TRBV29-1 and TRBJ1-2, with D possibly being TRBD1 (5 bases). V gave up 7 bases and J gave up 5 bases, with 20 bases separating them. Germline V gene sequence: CDR1 SQVTM, CDR2 ANQGSEA. The CDR3 spans 14 residues. CDR3 region: CSAPGLEGKYGYTF. In DNA, the CDR3 is TGCAGCGCCCCGGGACTGGAAGGGAAGTATGGCTACACCTTC.

The chain is built from TRBV2 and TRBJ1-1; D is undetermined. This CDR3 comprises 15 residues. V shed 6 bases and J shed 5 bases, with 19 bases lying between them. The germline V gene has CDR1 SNHLY and CDR2 FYNNEI. The CDR3 region is CASRPGSTSGTEAFF. DNA for the CDR3: TGTGCCAGCAGACCCGGTTCAACATCGGGGACTGAAGCTTTCTTT.

The chain couples TRBV7-9 to TRBJ1-3; 9 bases align to TRBD1. Germline V lookup: CDR1 SEHNR, CDR2 FQNEAQ (reference sequence). The CDR3 length is 14 residues. The junction had 6 bases not matched to a gene; V was cut back by 4 bases and J by 8 bases. CDR3 sequence reads: CASSSGTGIYTIYF. CDR3 DNA sequence: TGTGCCAGCAGCTCCGGGACAGGGATTTACACCATATATTTT.

The chain has TRBV7-6 and TRBJ2-5; possibly TRBD2 for D (6 bases). V gave up 5 bases and J gave up 5 bases, with 18 bases separating them. Germline lookup yields CDR1 SGHVS and CDR2 FNYEAQ. The CDR3 runs to 15 residues. The CDR3 bases are TGTGCCAGCAGCCCATCTACGGTCCGGGGGGAGACCCAGTACTTC. Translating it yields CASSPSTVRGETQYF.

This chain connects TRBV27 to TRBJ2-3, with D possibly being TRBD1 (6 bases). There are 15 residues in the CDR3. Germline-derived CDR1 and CDR2 are MNHEY and SMNVEV (reference sequence). V shed 5 bases and J shed 2 bases, with 14 bases lying between them. The DNA for the CDR3 is TGTGCCAGCAGTCCACAGGGACGAATCACAGATACGCAGTATTTT. Protein: CASSPQGRITDTQYF.

The chain carries TRBV11-3 and TRBJ2-1, with D possibly being TRBD2 (5 bases). Germline CDR1 is SGHNT and CDR2 is YENEEA. Trimming took 3 bases from V and 2 from J, leaving 11 bases between them. The length of the CDR3 is 15 residues. The CDR3, as DNA: TGTGCCAGCAGCTTTGGTAGCGTTACCTACAATGAGCAGTTCTTC. This encodes CASSFGSVTYNEQFF.

The rearrangement joins TRBV2 to TRBJ2-7; TRBD1 agrees at 7 bases. CDR1 and CDR2 from the germline V gene are SNHLY and FYNNEI. The CDR3 is 15 residues long. V lost 8 bases, J lost 3 bases, and 13 bases stayed unmatched. This CDR3 is CASEEGARSFYEQYF. DNA for the CDR3: TGTGCCAGCGAAGAGGGGGCGAGGAGTTTCTACGAGCAGTACTTC.

The genes are TRBV24-1 and TRBJ2-1; 8 nucleotides match TRBD1. V shed 5 bases, J shed 0 bases, and the junction held 2 bases outside the gene matches. The CDR3 consists of 15 residues. Germline CDR1 is KGHDR and CDR2 is SFDVKD. CDR3 coding DNA: TGTGCCACCAGTGTCAGGGGGCCCTCCTACAATGAGCAGTTCTTC. This gives the protein CATSVRGPSYNEQFF.

The rearrangement joins TRBV14 to TRBJ2-7, with 11 bases identical to TRBD2. In germline, CDR1 is SGHDN, CDR2 FVKESK. V was clipped by 4 bases and J by 3 bases; unmatched bases: 2. This CDR3 contains 14 residues. The CDR3 reads CASSPSGRRYEQYF. CDR3 bases: TGTGCCAGCAGCCCTAGCGGGAGGCGCTACGAGCAGTACTTC.

The J gene is TRBJ2-2, the V gene TRBV29-1, with 14 bases identical to TRBD2. Germline CDR1 SQVTM, CDR2 ANQGSEA. J lost 5 bases, V lost 4 bases, and 6 bases had no gene match. The CDR3 totals 16 residues. The DNA for the CDR3 is TGCAGCGTTGGACTAGCGGGAGGGCCGAGGACCGGGGAGCTGTTTTTT. Its translation is CSVGLAGGPRTGELFF.